A single sample is the source of the 5 T cell receptor beta chains below, sequenced in a study of T cell repertoires in cytomegalovirus infection. The antigens for these receptors are not known. TCRdb re-called the reads through MiXCR, storing one row per CDR3 protein. There are 70,000 to 95,000 distinct CDR3 sequences in the sample; roughly 29% occur only once, and roughly 70% lies in the top ten. The specimen comprised CD8+ T cells from cultured PBMCs, sampled from culture after CMV antigen stimulation. Source of these receptors: a human donor in good health (CMV status not recorded). Some clones in this sample may be carry-over from other donors' samples.

The V gene is TRBV11-2, the J gene TRBJ2-1; TRBD1 is a possible D gene (6 bases). The germline V and J ends were trimmed by 0 bases and 4 bases, with 22 bases remaining between them. This CDR3 is 19 amino acids long. Per the germline V gene, CDR1 is SGHAT and CDR2 is FQNNGV. CDR3 in DNA: TGTGCCAGCAGCTTAGATCGATGGGTGGAACAGGGCCTTTACAATGAGCAGTTCTTC. Translation: CASSLDRWVEQGLYNEQFF.

The genes are TRBV14 and TRBJ2-1; D gene uncertain. V was clipped by 0 bases and J by 3 bases, with 9 bases between them. The CDR3 is 15 amino acids. Looked up from germline, CDR1 is SGHDN and CDR2 is FVKESK. CDR3 coding DNA: TGTGCCAGCAGCCAAGATCACGGAGTCTACAATGAGCAGTTCTTC. This translates into CASSQDHGVYNEQFF.

This clonotype was counted between two and nine times. In DNA, the CDR3 is TGTGCCAGCAGGGGACAAGGAAATTCACCCCTCCACTTT. Amino acid sequence: CASRGQGNSPLHF. This chain uses TRBV27 with TRBJ1-6; a possible D gene is TRBD1 (6 bases). The germline CDR1 and CDR2 sequences are MNHEY and SMNVEV (reference sequence). The CDR3 totals 13 residues. V was pared by 6 bases and J by 7 bases, with 10 bases between.

Ten or more counts support this clonotype. The chain has TRBV5-6 and TRBJ1-1; D is unclear. Looked up from germline, CDR1 is SGHDT and CDR2 is YYEEEE. The CDR3 has 11 residues. V lost 2 bases, J lost 2 bases, and 1 base lay in between. The CDR3 DNA sequence: TGTGCCAGCAGCTTTAACACTGAAGCTTTCTTT. This gives the protein CASSFNTEAFF.

This clonotype was counted between two and nine times. The CDR3 sequence is CASSLTGNTGELFF. The CDR3 DNA is TGTGCCAGCAGCTTAACAGGGAACACCGGGGAGCTGTTTTTT. This rearrangement joins TRBV7-3 to TRBJ2-2, with unresolved D. The CDR3 runs to 14 residues. V was pared by 0 bases and J by 1 base, with 3 bases between. Germline-derived CDR1 and CDR2 are SGHTA and FQGTGA.